The 27 T cell receptor beta chains given below trace back to one sample, sequenced in a study of identical twins. In TCRdb, the 5' RACE reads were re-called with MiXCR into one record per CDR3 protein. The sample lists roughly 770,000 distinct CDR3 sequences; 15% to 20% were seen once. These data also featured in a second study, about T cells expressing NK-cell markers.

Sequences were obtained from PBMCs. Receptor source: a woman under 30 in good health.

J is TRBJ1-2 and V is TRBV5-1; 10 bases are a match to TRBD1. Germline V gene lookup returns CDR1 SGHRS and CDR2 YFSETQ. The CDR3 has 15 amino acids. Trimming removed 4 bases from V and 6 bases from J; junction bases left unmatched: 9. The CDR3 DNA reads as TGCGCCAGCAGCACGTACGGTGGGACAGGGGATGGCTACACCTTC. Protein: CASSTYGGTGDGYTF.

This clonotype was counted between two and nine times. The rearrangement joins TRBV5-1 to TRBJ2-3; no clear D. The germline V and J ends were trimmed by 2 bases and 1 base, with 11 bases remaining between them. The length of the CDR3 is 15 residues. Germline CDR1 is SGHRS and CDR2 is YFSETQ. The CDR3: CASSFDGERTDTQYF. The CDR3 DNA reads as TGCGCCAGCAGCTTCGATGGGGAACGCACAGATACGCAGTATTTT.

V usage is TRBV5-5 and J usage is TRBJ2-3, with D unclear. Trimming cost V 2 bases and J 3 bases, with 10 bases left between them. The CDR3 runs 14 residues. Germline values: CDR1 SGHKS, CDR2 YYEKEE (reference sequence). The CDR3 is CASSFLVLTDTQYF. CDR3 bases: TGTGCCAGCAGCTTTTTAGTACTGACAGATACGCAGTATTTT.

The chain employs TRBV3-1 and TRBJ2-3; D unresolved. CDR1 and CDR2 from the germline V gene are LGHDT and YNNKEL (reference sequence). The CDR3 covers 10 residues. V shed 9 bases and J shed 8 bases, with 9 bases lying between them. This chain's CDR3 is CASHPSTQYF. The CDR3 DNA sequence: TGTGCCAGTCATCCCAGTACGCAGTATTTT.

The chain recombines TRBV4-3 with TRBJ2-3, with 7 bases identical to TRBD2. Germline CDR1 is LGHNA and CDR2 is YSLEER. This CDR3 has 17 residues. J lost 0 bases, V lost 6 bases, and 12 bases had no gene match. The CDR3 sequence is CASRVTLSSGSTDTQYF. CDR3 DNA: TGCGCCAGCAGGGTTACCCTGTCTAGCGGAAGCACAGATACGCAGTATTTT.

This clonotype was observed a few times. The chain carries TRBV6-1 and TRBJ1-6; D is unresolved. The germline CDR1 and CDR2 sequences are MNHNS and SASEGT. V lost 8 bases and J lost 6, with 17 bases in between. The CDR3 consists of 15 residues. The CDR3 here is CASGLSVARNSPLHF. The CDR3 nucleotides read TGTGCCAGCGGCCTTTCGGTAGCCCGTAATTCACCCCTCCACTTT.

V is TRBV5-1 and J is TRBJ1-2; no firm D call. The CDR3 has 14 amino acids. Trimming took 0 bases from V and 7 from J, leaving 13 bases between them. The germline gives CDR1 SGHRS, CDR2 YFSETQ. The CDR3 nucleotides read TGCGCCAGCAGCTTGGCGGGTCAGGCTACTGGCTACACCTTC. Protein: CASSLAGQATGYTF.

The V gene is TRBV29-1, the J gene TRBJ2-7; 8 nucleotides line up with TRBD2. In germline, CDR1 is SQVTM, CDR2 ANQGSEA. The J segment lost 0 bases and the V segment lost 6 bases, leaving 4 bases of the junction unmatched. The CDR3 runs to 13 residues. The DNA of the CDR3 is TGCAGCGTCCAGCGGGGGCTCTCCTACGAGCAGTACTTC. Translating it yields CSVQRGLSYEQYF.

The chain links TRBV7-6 to TRBJ2-3; D might be TRBD1 (5 bases). Trimming left V 0 bases short and J 2 bases short, with 12 bases between. Germline CDR1 is SGHVS and CDR2 is FNYEAQ. The CDR3 covers 16 residues. The CDR3 here is CASSLAQDLPTDTQYF. DNA for the CDR3: TGTGCCAGCAGCTTAGCACAGGACCTACCCACAGATACGCAGTATTTT.

The chain is built from TRBV12-3 or TRBV12-4 and TRBJ2-2, with TRBD1 as a possible D gene (5 bases). V lost 6 bases, J lost 3 bases, and 20 bases lay in between. This CDR3 has 17 amino acids. CDR3 sequence reads: CASSLGMGQGDTGELFF. The DNA of the CDR3 is TGTGCCAGCAGCCTGGGGATGGGTCAGGGTGACACCGGGGAGCTGTTTTTT.

The gene calls are TRBV11-1 and TRBJ2-1; perhaps D is TRBD1 or TRBD2 (5 bases each). The CDR3 extends over 18 amino acids. Germline V gene sequence: CDR1 SGHAT, CDR2 FQDESV (reference sequence). V lost 7 bases and J 0 bases, leaving 22 bases between the germline ends. CDR3 nucleotide sequence: TGTGCCAGCACCCTGAGGGCCCGGGGCTCAAGCTCCTACAATGAGCAGTTCTTC. This encodes CASTLRARGSSSYNEQFF.

There are many counts of this clonotype. The chain recombines TRBV24-1 with TRBJ2-3; 7 nucleotides align to TRBD2. CDR3 length equals 14 residues. V lost 3 bases to trimming and J lost 5 bases; unmatched junction nucleotides: 4. Germline CDR1 is KGHDR and CDR2 is SFDVKD. The CDR3 DNA is TGTGCCACCAGTGATGCGGGAGAAGTAGATACGCAGTATTTT. This sequence encodes CATSDAGEVDTQYF.

The J gene is TRBJ2-7, the V gene TRBV30; TRBD2 aligns across 8 bases. CDR1 is GTSNPN and CDR2 is SVGIG in the germline V gene (reference sequence). V shed 0 bases, J shed 2 bases, and the junction held 3 bases outside the gene matches. The CDR3 runs 14 residues. CDR3 protein: CAWSVTGGPYEQYF. CDR3 coding DNA: TGTGCCTGGAGTGTAACGGGAGGGCCCTACGAGCAGTACTTC.

This clonotype has just a few counts. The chain links TRBV5-5 to TRBJ2-4; 9 positions match TRBD1. The CDR3 sequence is 14 residues long. Per the germline V gene, CDR1 is SGHKS and CDR2 is YYEKEE (reference sequence). Trimming at V came to 1 base and at J to 5 bases, leaving 1 base not matched to a gene. DNA of the CDR3: TGTGCCAGCAGCTTGTGGACAGGGGAAAACATTCAGTACTTC. Protein: CASSLWTGENIQYF.

The gene calls are TRBV27 and TRBJ2-5; D gene unclear. The V gene lost 6 bases and the J gene lost 5 bases, with 13 bases spanning the gap. CDR3 length equals 13 residues. Looked up from germline, CDR1 is MNHEY and CDR2 is SMNVEV (reference sequence). The CDR3 DNA reads TGTGCCAGCAGCATATTCTCCGGGGAGACCCAGTACTTC. This encodes CASSIFSGETQYF.

This clonotype came up a few times. The chain recombines TRBV20-1 with TRBJ2-1, with 7 positions matching TRBD2. Losses at the gene ends were 0 bases for V and 3 bases for J; bases not matched to a gene: 2. The CDR3 spans 14 residues. Germline-derived CDR1 and CDR2 are DFQATT and SNEGSKA (reference sequence). The CDR3 sequence: CSARDSGGYNEQFF. The CDR3 nucleotides are TGCAGTGCTAGAGATTCGGGGGGCTACAATGAGCAGTTCTTC.

The chain couples TRBV11-2 to TRBJ2-3; 16 positions agree with TRBD2. V lost 2 bases, J lost 6 bases, and 17 bases stayed unmatched. Per germline, CDR1 SGHAT and CDR2 FQNNGV. The CDR3 is 21 amino acids. The CDR3 DNA sequence: TGTGCCAGCAGCTTATTGGGGACTAGCGGGAGGGCCAGAGGTCATGCCGATACGCAGTATTTT. This translates into CASSLLGTSGRARGHADTQYF.

The V gene is TRBV20-1, the J gene TRBJ2-3; D possibly matches TRBD1 or TRBD2 (5 bases each). V lost 0 bases and J 3 bases, leaving 22 bases between the germline ends. CDR3 length: 18 residues. CDR1 and CDR2 from the germline V gene are DFQATT and SNEGSKA (reference sequence). The CDR3 DNA reads as TGCAGTGCTAGAGATCATGATGGGGGAGCCCTAAGTACAGATACGCAGTATTTT. Protein sequence: CSARDHDGGALSTDTQYF.

The chain combines TRBV6-1 with TRBJ2-5; possibly TRBD2 for D (6 bases). Germline CDR1 and CDR2: MNHNS and SASEGT. V was trimmed by 4 bases and J by 5 bases, leaving 17 bases between them. The CDR3 has 15 residues. CDR3 nucleotides: TGTGCCAGCAGTGGAGGGACTTTAGCAAGGGAGACCCAGTACTTC. It codes for CASSGGTLARETQYF.

The sample holds a few counts of this clonotype. The chain couples TRBV3-1 to TRBJ2-7; D uncertain. The CDR3 contains 14 residues. V dropped 3 bases and J dropped 6 bases, with 15 bases sitting between them. CDR1 is LGHDT, CDR2 YNNKEL, per germline (reference sequence). This CDR3 reads CASSQTDHSGEQYF. Here the CDR3 DNA reads TGTGCCAGCAGCCAGACGGACCACTCCGGCGAGCAGTACTTC.

The chain employs TRBV9 and TRBJ1-1, with D possibly matching TRBD1 (5 bases). The CDR3 sequence is 13 residues long. Germline V gives CDR1 SGDLS, CDR2 YYNGEE. V was clipped by 7 bases and J by 0 bases, with 10 bases between them. CDR3: CASGRTLNTEAFF. The CDR3 DNA follows: TGTGCCAGCGGGCGGACACTGAACACTGAAGCTTTCTTT. The full variable domain, rest sourced from reference TRBV9 and TRBJ1-1, is DSGVTQTPKHLITATGQRVTLRCSPRSGDLSVYWYQQSLDQGLQFLIQYYNGEERAKGNILERFSAQQFPDLHSELNLSSLELGDSALYFCASGRTLNTEAFFGQGTRLTVV.

The V and J genes are TRBV27 and TRBJ1-1; D is perhaps TRBD1 (5 bases). V was clipped by 6 bases and J by 5 bases, with 13 bases between them. The CDR3 covers 13 residues. Germline V gives CDR1 MNHEY, CDR2 SMNVEV (reference sequence). Here the CDR3 reads CASSAGSRTEAFF. CDR3 DNA sequence: TGTGCCAGCAGCGCAGGGTCGCGGACTGAAGCTTTCTTT.

This clonotype appeared a few times. The chain combines TRBV4-3 with TRBJ2-7; 7 bases match TRBD2. The CDR3 loop spans 16 amino acids. J lost 0 bases, V lost 1 base, and 6 bases had no gene match. The germline V gene encodes CDR1 LGHNA and CDR2 YSLEER. CDR3 in amino acids: CASSQATGGRSYEQYF. The CDR3 DNA is TGCGCCAGCAGCCAAGCGACGGGAGGCCGCTCCTACGAGCAGTACTTC.

This clonotype has only a few counts. The chain has TRBV12-3 or TRBV12-4 and TRBJ2-7; 7 bases line up with TRBD1. The CDR3 loop spans 16 amino acids. V dropped 6 bases and J dropped 0; count of bases not matched to a gene: 11. In nucleotides, the CDR3 is TGTGCCAGCAGACCCCGGACAGGCCACAGCTCCTACGAGCAGTACTTC. Translation: CASRPRTGHSSYEQYF.

The chain uses TRBV20-1 and TRBJ2-1; possibly TRBD1 for D (5 bases). The CDR3 length is 11 residues. The germline CDR1 and CDR2 sequences are DFQATT and SNEGSKA (reference sequence). The V and J ends lost 1 base and 8 bases respectively, with 6 bases between them. The CDR3 bases are TGCAGTGCTAGAGGGGGCTATGAGCAGTTCTTC. Translation: CSARGGYEQFF.

This clonotype was detected only a few times. J is TRBJ1-6 and V is TRBV11-2; the D is unclear. Trimming pared 5 bases from V and 9 bases from J, leaving 23 bases between. There are 17 residues in the CDR3. Germline assignment: CDR1 SGHAT and CDR2 FQNNGV. CDR3 protein: CASSLTYLGRESSPLHF. CDR3 coding DNA: TGTGCCAGCAGCCTCACTTATTTAGGCAGAGAAAGTTCACCCCTCCACTTT. Together with reference TRBV11-2 and TRBJ1-6, the CDR3 gives the full variable domain: EAGVAQSPRYKIIEKRQSVAFWCNPISGHATLYWYQQILGQGPKLLIQFQNNGVVDDSQLPKDRFSAERLKGVDSTLKIQPAKLEDSAVYLCASSLTYLGRESSPLHFGNGTRLTVT.

This clonotype was seen many times. The chain carries TRBV9 and TRBJ2-1, with 14 bases lining up with TRBD2. The CDR3 spans 15 residues. Germline loops: CDR1 SGDLS, CDR2 YYNGEE. V shed 3 bases, J shed 8 bases, and the junction held 4 bases outside the gene matches. CDR3 loop: CASSAPGLAGDEQFF. CDR3 nucleotide sequence: TGTGCCAGCAGCGCTCCGGGACTAGCGGGAGATGAGCAGTTCTTC.